This T cell receptor (beta chain) was found in a study of cytomegalovirus exposure and HLA in healthy donors. Points from the study as a whole: Overall, around 160 TCR beta chains were annotated as cytomegalovirus-associated. The authors later found most CMV-associated TCR beta chains appeared HLA-restricted. In a later analysis, V- and J-gene trimming of beta chains associated with a DCLRE1C missense variant, replicated independently.

PCR used 60 Vbeta primers and 13 Jbeta primers. TCRdb's table, derived via immunoSEQ multiplex PCR, lists solely in-frame clones and lacks some. The profile shows roughly 190,000 clones, around 78% of them singletons. For this clone: Antigen unknown.

The source material was PBMCs. The origin of this receptor is a woman aged 25-40 years in good health and CMV-seropositive.

The CDR3 loop reads CASSVDRGGEQYF. In nucleotides, the CDR3 is TGTGCCAGCAGTGTGGACAGGGGAGGGGAGCAGTACTTC. The V call is TRBV6-1, the J call TRBJ2-5; TRBD1 agrees at 9 bases. Germline trimming cut 4 bases from V and 11 bases from J; bases unmatched to any gene: 8. Germline V lookup: CDR1 MNHNS, CDR2 SASEGT. This CDR3 has 13 residues.